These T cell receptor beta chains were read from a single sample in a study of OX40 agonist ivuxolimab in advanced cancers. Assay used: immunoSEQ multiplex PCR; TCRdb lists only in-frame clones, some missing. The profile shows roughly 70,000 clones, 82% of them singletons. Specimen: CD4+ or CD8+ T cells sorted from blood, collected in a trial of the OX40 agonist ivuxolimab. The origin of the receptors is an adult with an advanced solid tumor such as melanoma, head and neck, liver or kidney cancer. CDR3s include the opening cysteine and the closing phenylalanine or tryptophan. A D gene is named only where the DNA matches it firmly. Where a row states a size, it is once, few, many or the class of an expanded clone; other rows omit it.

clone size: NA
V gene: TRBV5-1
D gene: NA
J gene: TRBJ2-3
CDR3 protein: CASSLGGQTRTDTQYF
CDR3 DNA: TGCGCCAGCAGCTTGGGCGGGCAAACTCGCACAGATACGCAGTATTTT

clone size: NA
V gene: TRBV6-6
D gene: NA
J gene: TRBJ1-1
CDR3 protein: CASRQGLNTEAFF
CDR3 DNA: TGTGCCAGCAGGCAGGGGCTGAACACTGAAGCTTTCTTT

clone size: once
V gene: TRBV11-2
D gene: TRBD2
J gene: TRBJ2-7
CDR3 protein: CASSLGRLAGTGEQYF
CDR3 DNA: TGTGCCAGCAGCTTAGGGAGGCTAGCGGGAACGGGGGAGCAGTACTTC

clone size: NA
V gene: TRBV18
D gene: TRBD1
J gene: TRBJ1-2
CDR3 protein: CASSSDRAGNGYTF
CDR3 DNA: TGTGCCAGCTCCTCGGACAGGGCGGGGAATGGCTACACCTTC

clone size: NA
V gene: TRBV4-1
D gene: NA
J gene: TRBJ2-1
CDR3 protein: CASSPTVGRGNEQFF
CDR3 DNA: TGCGCCAGCAGCCCGACGGTGGGTAGGGGCAATGAGCAGTTCTTC

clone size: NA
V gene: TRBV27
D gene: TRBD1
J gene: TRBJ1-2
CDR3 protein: CASSYGTGAAPTTF
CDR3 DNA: TGTGCCAGCAGTTACGGGACAGGGGCCGCCCCTACCACCTTC

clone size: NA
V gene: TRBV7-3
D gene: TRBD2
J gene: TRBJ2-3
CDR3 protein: CASSFQGGLRQDTQYF
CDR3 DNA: TGTGCCAGCAGCTTCCAGGGAGGGTTAAGGCAAGATACGCAGTATTTT

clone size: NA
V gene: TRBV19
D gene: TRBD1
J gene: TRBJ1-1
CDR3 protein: CASSEGQGGLAMNTEAFF
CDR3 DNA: TGTGCCAGTAGTGAAGGACAGGGAGGTTTGGCCATGAACACTGAAGCTTTCTTT

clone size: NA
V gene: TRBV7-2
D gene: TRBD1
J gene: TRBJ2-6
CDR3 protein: CASSSGQRSSGANVLTF
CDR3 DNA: TGTGCCAGCAGCTCGGGACAGAGGTCCTCTGGGGCCAACGTCCTGACTTTC

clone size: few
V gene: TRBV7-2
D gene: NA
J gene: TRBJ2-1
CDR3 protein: CASSLVRGPYNEQFF
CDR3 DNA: TGTGCCAGCAGCTTAGTGCGGGGCCCCTACAATGAGCAGTTCTTC

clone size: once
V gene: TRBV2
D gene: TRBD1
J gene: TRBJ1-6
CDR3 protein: CASSRQGRVGSPLHF
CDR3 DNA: TGTGCCAGCAGCCGACAGGGGAGGGTAGGGTCACCCCTCCACTTT

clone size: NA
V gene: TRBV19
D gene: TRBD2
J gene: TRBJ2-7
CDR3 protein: CASAIAGGSSYEQYF
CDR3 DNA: TGTGCCAGTGCAATAGCGGGAGGGAGCTCCTACGAGCAGTACTTC

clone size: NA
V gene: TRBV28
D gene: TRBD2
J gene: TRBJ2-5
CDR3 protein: CASSQPPGLAGGGETQYF
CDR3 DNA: TGTGCCAGCAGCCAACCACCGGGACTAGCGGGGGGTGGGGAGACCCAGTACTTC

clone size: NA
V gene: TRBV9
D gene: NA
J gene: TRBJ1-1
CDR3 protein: CASSPRQSEAFF
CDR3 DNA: TGTGCCAGCAGCCCAAGACAGAGTGAAGCTTTCTTT

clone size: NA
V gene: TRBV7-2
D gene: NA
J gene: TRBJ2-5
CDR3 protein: CASSLEASAETQYF
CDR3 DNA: TGTGCCAGCAGCTTAGAAGCCAGTGCCGAGACCCAGTACTTC

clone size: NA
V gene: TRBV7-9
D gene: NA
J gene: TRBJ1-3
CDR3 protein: CASSLHSGNTIYF
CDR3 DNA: TGTGCCAGCAGCTTACACTCTGGAAACACCATATATTTT

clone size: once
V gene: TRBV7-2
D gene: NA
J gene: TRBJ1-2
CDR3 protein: CASSQAQENYGYTF
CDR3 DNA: TGTGCCAGCTCTCAGGCCCAAGAGAACTATGGCTACACCTTC

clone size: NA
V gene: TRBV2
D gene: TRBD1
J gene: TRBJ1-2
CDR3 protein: CASSGRTGEGYTF
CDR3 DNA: TGTGCCAGCAGTGGGAGGACAGGGGAAGGCTACACCTTC

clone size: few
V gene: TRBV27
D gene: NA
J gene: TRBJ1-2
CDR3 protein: CASRRPTGLGGYTF
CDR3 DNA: TGTGCCAGCAGACGTCCGACAGGTCTGGGAGGCTACACCTTC

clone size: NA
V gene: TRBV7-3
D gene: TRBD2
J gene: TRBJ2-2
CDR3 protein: CASRRHGASGSAGELFF
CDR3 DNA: TGTGCCAGCAGAAGACACGGGGCTAGCGGGAGTGCCGGGGAGCTGTTTTTT

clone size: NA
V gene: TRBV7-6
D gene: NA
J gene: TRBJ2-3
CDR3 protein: CASSPRTGLSGDTQYF
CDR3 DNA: TGTGCCAGCAGCCCACGGACGGGGCTGTCGGGAGATACGCAGTATTTT

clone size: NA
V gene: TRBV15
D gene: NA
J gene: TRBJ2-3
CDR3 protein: CATSVQDTQYF
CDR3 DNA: TGTGCCACCAGCGTTCAAGATACGCAGTATTTT

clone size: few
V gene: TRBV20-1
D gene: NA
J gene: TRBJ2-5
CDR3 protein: CSAVEETQYF
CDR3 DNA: TGCAGTGCTGTGGAAGAGACCCAGTACTTC

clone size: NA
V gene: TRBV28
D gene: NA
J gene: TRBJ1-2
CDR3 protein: CASSTLPTGGRGYTF
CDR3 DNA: TGTGCCAGCAGTACACTACCCACGGGGGGTAGGGGCTACACCTTC

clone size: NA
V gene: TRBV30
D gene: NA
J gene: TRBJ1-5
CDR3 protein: CAWASGDNQPQHF
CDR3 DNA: TGTGCCTGGGCTTCAGGGGACAATCAGCCCCAGCATTTT

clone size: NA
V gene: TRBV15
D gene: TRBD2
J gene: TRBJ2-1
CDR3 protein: CATSRDLAGGANEQFF
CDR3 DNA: TGTGCCACCAGCAGGGATCTAGCGGGAGGTGCCAATGAGCAGTTCTTC

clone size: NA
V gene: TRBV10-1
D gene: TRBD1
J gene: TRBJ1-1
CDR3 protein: CASSQDRGGTEAFF
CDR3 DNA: TGCGCCAGCAGTCAGGACAGGGGAGGGACTGAAGCTTTCTTT

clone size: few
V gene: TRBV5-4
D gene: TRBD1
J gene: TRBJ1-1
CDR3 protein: CASSLRGGGQGDTEAFF
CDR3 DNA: TGTGCCAGCAGCTTGAGGGGTGGCGGACAGGGGGACACTGAAGCTTTCTTT

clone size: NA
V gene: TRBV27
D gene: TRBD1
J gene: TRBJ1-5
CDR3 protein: CASSQTGSNQPQHF
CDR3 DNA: TGTGCCAGCAGTCAGACAGGGAGCAATCAGCCCCAGCATTTT

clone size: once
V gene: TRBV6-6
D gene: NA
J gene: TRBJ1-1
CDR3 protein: CASKAVDSFAEAFF
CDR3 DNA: TGTGCCAGCAAAGCAGTAGATTCGTTCGCTGAAGCTTTCTTT

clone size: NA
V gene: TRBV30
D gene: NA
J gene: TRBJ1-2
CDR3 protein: CAWSGSQGKLHGYTF
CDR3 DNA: TGTGCCTGGAGTGGGTCACAGGGCAAATTGCATGGCTACACCTTC

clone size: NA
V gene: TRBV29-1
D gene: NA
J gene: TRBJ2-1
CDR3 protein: CSAGGISYNEQFF
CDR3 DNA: TGCAGCGCAGGGGGGATTTCTTACAATGAGCAGTTCTTC

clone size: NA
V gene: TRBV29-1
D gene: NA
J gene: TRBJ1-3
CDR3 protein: CSVQVLSGNTIYF
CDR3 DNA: TGCAGCGTCCAGGTCCTCTCTGGAAACACCATATATTTT

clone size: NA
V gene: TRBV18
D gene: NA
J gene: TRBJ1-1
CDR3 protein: CASSPPGSTEAFF
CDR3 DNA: TGTGCCAGCTCACCACCGGGTAGCACTGAAGCTTTCTTT

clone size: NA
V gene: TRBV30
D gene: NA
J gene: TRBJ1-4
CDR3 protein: CAWSGPGVSATNEKLFF
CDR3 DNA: TGTGCCTGGAGTGGGCCAGGGGTTTCGGCAACTAATGAAAAACTGTTTTTT

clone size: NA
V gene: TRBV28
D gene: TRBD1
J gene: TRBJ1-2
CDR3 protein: CASSSRDRNNYGYTF
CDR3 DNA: TGTGCCAGCAGTTCCCGGGACAGAAACAACTATGGCTACACCTTC

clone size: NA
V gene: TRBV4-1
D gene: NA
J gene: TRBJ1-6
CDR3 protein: CASSQGSSYNSPLHF
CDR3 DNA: TGCGCCAGCAGCCAGGGGAGTTCCTATAATTCACCCCTCCACTTT

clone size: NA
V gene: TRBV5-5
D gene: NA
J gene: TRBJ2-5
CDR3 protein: CASSLISGPQETQYF
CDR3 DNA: TGTGCCAGCAGCTTGATCAGCGGGCCCCAAGAGACCCAGTACTTC